This entry lists 13 T cell receptor beta chains sequenced from one sample in a study of read filtering for tumor transcriptome and immune sequencing. The library was built from about 400 ng RNA with molecular barcoded adaptors for alpha/delta and beta/gamma chains. TCRdb ran MiXCR on the reads and lists one entry per CDR3 protein. The sample lists about 48,000 distinct CDR3 sequences, around 19% occurring once. Material: a population of CD138-negative cells sorted from bone marrow. These receptors came from a donor aged 40 or over with multiple myeloma.

This clonotype came up many times. CDR3 DNA: TGTGCCAGCAGCCCAGGGGTATACTACGAGCAGTACTTC. Protein: CASSPGVYYEQYF. The rearrangement uses TRBV7-2 and TRBJ2-7, with D perhaps TRBD1 (6 bases). V was cut by 5 bases and J by 3 bases, with 11 bases left in between. CDR1 is SGHTA, CDR2 FQGNSA, per germline. This CDR3 comprises 13 residues.

This clonotype has ten or more counts. The chain carries TRBV5-1 and TRBJ2-3, with D maybe TRBD1 (5 bases). CDR3 length: 15 amino acids. Trimming cost V 7 bases and J 2 bases, with 17 bases left between them. Germline V gene lookup returns CDR1 SGHRS and CDR2 YFSETQ. CDR3 nucleotides: TGCGCCAGCCGACCTATGACAGAACACACAGATACGCAGTATTTT. It yields the protein CASRPMTEHTDTQYF. The full variable domain, in which reference TRBV5-1 and TRBJ2-3 provide the parts outside the CDR3, is KAGVTQTPRYLIKTRGQQVTLSCSPISGHRSVSWYQQTPGQGLQFLFEYFSETQRNKGNFPGRFSGRQFSNSRSEMNVSTLELGDSALYLCASRPMTEHTDTQYFGPGTRLTVL.

Remarks on this clonotype: It may be a read error: a sequence one base away is much more abundant. This CDR3 is CSARDRTSRSQETQYF. The CDR3 DNA follows: TGCAGTGCTAGAGATAGGACTAGCAGGAGTCAAGAGACCCAGTACTTC. The rearrangement joins TRBV20-1 to TRBJ2-5; 8 positions agree with TRBD2. Germline loops: CDR1 DFQATT, CDR2 SNEGSKA (reference sequence). Trimming took 0 bases from V and 2 from J; bases not matched to a gene: 8. The CDR3 has 16 amino acids.

This clonotype has a count of ten or more. The likely explanation is a read error, given a far larger clone one base away. The chain is built from TRBV12-3 or TRBV12-4 and TRBJ2-6, with a possible D match to TRBD1 (6 bases). This CDR3 contains 14 residues. Trimming took off 8 bases at V and 0 bases at J, with 8 bases between the two ends. The CDR3: CASGGSSGANVLTF. The CDR3 DNA reads as TGTGCCAGCGGGGGCTCCTCTGGGGCCAACGTCCTGACTTTC.

This clonotype appeared many times. The chain links TRBV11-2 to TRBJ2-3, with D maybe TRBD2 (6 bases). The ends were cut back, 3 bases at V and 2 bases at J, with 9 bases in the middle. This CDR3 region has 14 residues. Germline V gives CDR1 SGHAT, CDR2 FQNNGV. Written as DNA, the CDR3 is TGTGCCAGCAGCTTTGGCGGGGCCACAGATACGCAGTATTTT. Amino acids: CASSFGGATDTQYF.

In its sample, this clonotype was seen many times. One junction end disagrees with the germline gene, perhaps due to a read error. The chain couples TRBV29-1 to TRBJ2-1, with a weak D call TRBD2 (5 bases). CDR3 length: 12 residues. Looked up from germline, CDR1 is SQVTM and CDR2 is ANQGSEA. CDR3 DNA: TGCAGCGCTGAAGGTTTCGGGGATGAGCAGTTCTTC. It yields the protein CSAEGFGDEQFF.

This clonotype has a count of ten or more. The genes are TRBV2 and TRBJ2-7; D might be TRBD2 (7 bases). Trimming took 2 bases from V and 5 from J, leaving 13 bases between them. From germline, CDR1 is SNHLY and CDR2 FYNNEI. The CDR3 spans 14 residues. CDR3 nucleotide sequence: TGTGCCAGCAGTGAAACGAAGGGGGGGCACGAGCAGTACTTC. Its translation: CASSETKGGHEQYF.

Concerning this clonotype itself: An end of the junction differs from the germline gene, which may be a read error. The genes are TRBV5-1 and TRBJ1-1; 7 nucleotides agree with TRBD1. Germline values: CDR1 SGHRS, CDR2 YFSETQ. This CDR3 is 14 amino acids long. In DNA, the CDR3 is TGCGCCAGCAGCCTACAGGGGCAGAACACTGAAGCTTCCTTT. It specifies CASSLQGQNTEASF.

This clonotype was observed at least ten times. The chain is built from TRBV12-3 or TRBV12-4 and TRBJ2-5, with TRBD2 identical over 7 bases. V was pared by 6 bases and J by 1 base, with 5 bases of the junction left unmatched. This CDR3 region has 14 residues. This chain's CDR3 is CASSLGLVQETQYF. As DNA, the CDR3 is TGTGCCAGCAGCCTCGGACTAGTCCAAGAGACCCAGTACTTC.

There are a few counts of this clonotype. The J gene is TRBJ2-1, the V gene TRBV7-2, with D perhaps matching TRBD2 (5 bases). Looked up from germline, CDR1 is SGHTA and CDR2 is FQGNSA. This CDR3 comprises 13 residues. The V gene lost 1 base and the J gene lost 6 bases, with 7 bases spanning the gap. The CDR3: CASSLGGSNEQFF. DNA of the CDR3: TGTGCCAGCAGCTTAGGCGGGTCCAATGAGCAGTTCTTC. The full variable domain, its missing parts supplied by reference TRBV7-2 and TRBJ2-1, is GAGVSQSPSNKVTEKGKDVELRCDPISGHTALYWYRQSLGQGLEFLIYFQGNSAPDKSGLPSDRFSAERTGGSVSTLTIQRTQQEDSAVYLCASSLGGSNEQFFGPGTRLTVL.

This clonotype was counted ten times or more. The chain couples TRBV7-9 to TRBJ1-4; 7 nucleotides line up with TRBD1. The CDR3 has 14 amino acids. Looked up from germline, CDR1 is SEHNR and CDR2 is FQNEAQ (reference sequence). Unmatched junction bases numbered 2, after V lost 2 bases and J lost 5 bases. The CDR3 DNA reads as TGTGCCAGCAGCTTACCGGACAGGAATGAAAAACTGTTTTTT. Protein sequence: CASSLPDRNEKLFF.

This clonotype was picked up many times. The chain is built from TRBV7-2 and TRBJ2-7, with TRBD2 identical over 8 bases. The CDR3 runs to 15 residues. CDR1 and CDR2 from the germline V gene are SGHTA and FQGNSA. V dropped 7 bases and J dropped 7; count of bases not matched to a gene: 15. The CDR3 region is CASNPGPTIAGEQYF. The CDR3 nucleotides are TGTGCCAGCAACCCAGGACCGACTATAGCGGGAGAGCAGTACTTC. Looking up the rest from reference TRBV7-2 and TRBJ2-7 gives the full variable domain: GAGVSQSPSNKVTEKGKDVELRCDPISGHTALYWYRQSLGQGLEFLIYFQGNSAPDKSGLPSDRFSAERTGGSVSTLTIQRTQQEDSAVYLCASNPGPTIAGEQYFGPGTRLTVT.

This clonotype has more than one count but fewer than ten. A much larger clone differs from this one at a single base, so this may be a read error. The chain carries TRBV5-1 and TRBJ2-7; D ambiguous. V was cut by 3 bases and J by 1 base, with 11 bases left in between. This CDR3 comprises 14 residues. Per germline, CDR1 SGHRS and CDR2 YFSETQ. CDR3 sequence (DNA): TGCGCCAGCAGCTCCTTCGAACCTTCCTACGAGCAGTACTTC. It encodes CASSSFEPSYEQYF. Complete variable domain (other parts from reference TRBV5-1 and TRBJ2-7): KAGVTQTPRYLIKTRGQQVTLSCSPISGHRSVSWYQQTPGQGLQFLFEYFSETQRNKGNFPGRFSGRQFSNSRSEMNVSTLELGDSALYLCASSSFEPSYEQYFGPGTRLTVT.